This T cell receptor (beta chain) was obtained from a study of T cells in Graves' hyperthyroidism and ophthalmopathy. Points from the study as a whole: Separating ophthalmopathy from stable hyperthyroidism was achieved by a 13 V-J model. Blood also carried most thyroid clonotypes expanded above 0.001.

The CDR3 sequence is 17 residues long. Germline V gene lookup returns CDR1 MNHNS and CDR2 SASEGT. Trimming removed 0 bases at V and 5 bases at J, with 19 bases between. Regions amplified from RNA transcripts were the TCR beta CDR3 regions. When the TCR CDR3 underwent first-round RT-PCR, the HTBI primer set was used. In TCRdb, the multiplex PCR reads were re-called with MiXCR into one record per CDR3 protein. Here the sample spans some 250,000 distinct CDR3 sequences, about 14% being singletons. Sampled blood dates from first hyperthyroidism diagnosis, and it precedes any ophthalmopathy symptoms. This clonotype came up many times. What it recognizes is unknown.

The sequencing input was blood. The receptor was derived from a woman between 40 and 50 years old with Graves' hyperthyroidism that later progressed to Graves' ophthalmopathy. The V and J genes are TRBV6-1 and TRBJ2-5; no definite D call. Written as DNA, the CDR3 is TGTGCCAGCAGTGAAGCGACGACTGGACCGGCCGGGGAGACCCAGTACTTC. It yields the protein CASSEATTGPAGETQYF.